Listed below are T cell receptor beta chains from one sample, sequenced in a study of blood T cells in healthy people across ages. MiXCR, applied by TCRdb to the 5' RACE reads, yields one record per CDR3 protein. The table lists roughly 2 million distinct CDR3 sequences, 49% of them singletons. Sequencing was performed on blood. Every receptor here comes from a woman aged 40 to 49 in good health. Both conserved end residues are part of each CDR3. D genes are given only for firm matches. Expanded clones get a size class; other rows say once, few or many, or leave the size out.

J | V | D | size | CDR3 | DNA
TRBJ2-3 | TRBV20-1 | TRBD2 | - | CSARPTSGGAGTQYF | TGCAGTGCTAGACCGACTAGCGGGGGTGCAGGTACGCAGTATTTT
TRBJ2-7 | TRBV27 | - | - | CASSSLNYNEQYF | TGTGCCAGCAGTTCATTGAACTACAATGAGCAGTACTTC
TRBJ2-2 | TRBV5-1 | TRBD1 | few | CASSFKTGGPNTGELFF | TGCGCCAGCAGCTTTAAAACAGGGGGCCCTAACACCGGGGAGCTGTTTTTT
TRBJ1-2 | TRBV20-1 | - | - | CSARDQQTYGYTF | TGCAGTGCTAGAGATCAACAGACTTATGGCTACACCTTC
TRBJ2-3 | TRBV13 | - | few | CASSLGRAELTQYF | TGTGCCAGCAGCTTAGGCCGGGCGGAACTGACGCAGTATTTT
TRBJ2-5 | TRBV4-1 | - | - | CASSQEGGLGGTQYF | TGCGCCAGCAGCCAAGAAGGGGGACTGGGGGGGACCCAGTACTTC
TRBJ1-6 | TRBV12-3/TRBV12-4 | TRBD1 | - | CASSSTGGLSPLHF | TGTGCCAGCAGCTCGACAGGGGGCCTTTCACCCCTCCACTTT
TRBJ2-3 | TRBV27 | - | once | CASSLLAGLSSTDTQYF | TGTGCCAGCAGTTTATTGGCTGGGCTCTCTAGCACAGATACGCAGTATTTT
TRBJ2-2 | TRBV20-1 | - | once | CSASEDSLNTGELFF | TGCAGTGCTAGTGAGGACAGCCTGAACACCGGGGAGCTGTTTTTT
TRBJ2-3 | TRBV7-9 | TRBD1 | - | CASINYRGGTDTQYF | TGTGCCAGCATCAATTACAGGGGCGGCACAGATACGCAGTATTTT
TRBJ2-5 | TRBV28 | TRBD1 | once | CASSLQFGQGDQETQYF | TGTGCCAGCAGTTTACAATTCGGGCAGGGGGACCAAGAGACCCAGTACTTC
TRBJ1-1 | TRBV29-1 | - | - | CSVQRGDMNTEAFF | TGCAGCGTTCAGCGGGGAGATATGAACACTGAAGCTTTCTTT
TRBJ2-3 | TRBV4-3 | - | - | CASSPGGSSKSTDTQYF | TGCGCCAGCAGCCCTGGTGGAAGCAGCAAGAGCACAGATACGCAGTATTTT
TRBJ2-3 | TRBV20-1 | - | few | CSARGQVGDTQYF | TGCAGTGCTAGAGGACAGGTGGGGGATACGCAGTATTTT
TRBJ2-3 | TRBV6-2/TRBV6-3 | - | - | CASSYPGPPGDTQYF | TGTGCCAGCAGTTACCCGGGTCCTCCCGGGGATACGCAGTATTTT
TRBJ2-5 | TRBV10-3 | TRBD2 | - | CAISTGLARETQYF | TGTGCCATCAGCACAGGACTAGCGAGGGAGACCCAGTACTTC
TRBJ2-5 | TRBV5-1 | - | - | CASKGVTYRETQYF | TGCGCCAGCAAGGGGGTTACCTATCGAGAGACCCAGTACTTC
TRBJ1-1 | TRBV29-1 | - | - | CSVDMGPGRDTEAFF | TGCAGCGTTGATATGGGGCCGGGGAGGGACACTGAAGCTTTCTTT
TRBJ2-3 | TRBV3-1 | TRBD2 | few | CASSRFSGGSDTQYF | TGTGCCAGCAGCCGGTTTAGCGGGGGGTCAGATACGCAGTATTTT
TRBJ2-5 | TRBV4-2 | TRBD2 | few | CASSQRAAGLNNEQYF | TGTGCCAGCAGCCAACGGGCAGCGGGACTAAACAATGAGCAGTACTTC
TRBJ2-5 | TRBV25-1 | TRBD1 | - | CASSEPRGLETQYF | TGTGCCAGCAGTGAACCCAGGGGGTTGGAGACCCAGTACTTC
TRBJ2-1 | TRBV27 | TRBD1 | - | CASIPSDGTGNNEQFF | TGTGCCAGCATTCCTTCTGATGGGACAGGGAATAATGAGCAGTTCTTC
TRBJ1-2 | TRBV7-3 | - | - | CASALGAGDSYGYTF | TGTGCCAGCGCCCTGGGGGCAGGTGATTCCTATGGCTACACCTTC
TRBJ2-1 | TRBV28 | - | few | CASIEEGAGRSEQFF | TGTGCCAGCATCGAAGAAGGGGCAGGGAGGAGTGAGCAGTTCTTC
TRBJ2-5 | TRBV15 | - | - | CATSRDPNPRETQYF | TGTGCCACCAGCAGAGACCCTAACCCTAGGGAGACCCAGTACTTC
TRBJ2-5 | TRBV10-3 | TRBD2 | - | CAISPGGGVQTQYF | TGTGCCATCAGCCCCGGCGGGGGGGTCCAGACCCAGTACTTC
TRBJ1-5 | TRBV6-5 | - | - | CASSYTADLNQPQHF | TGTGCCAGCAGTTACACGGCTGACTTAAATCAGCCCCAGCATTTT
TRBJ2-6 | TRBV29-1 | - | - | CSVERGAGANVLTF | TGCAGCGTTGAAAGGGGGGCTGGGGCCAACGTCCTGACTTTC
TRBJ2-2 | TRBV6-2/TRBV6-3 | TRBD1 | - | CASSYSIGQGNTGELFF | TGTGCCAGCAGTTACTCGATAGGACAGGGGAACACCGGGGAGCTGTTTTTT
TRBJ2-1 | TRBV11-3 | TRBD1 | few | CASSRGPGEQFF | TGTGCCAGCAGTAGGGGGCCTGGTGAGCAGTTCTTC
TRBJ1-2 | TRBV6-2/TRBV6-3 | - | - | CASSYGQHGYTF | TGTGCCAGCAGTTACGGGCAGCATGGCTACACCTTC
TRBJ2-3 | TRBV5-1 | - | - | CASSWGDRTDTQYF | TGCGCCAGCAGCTGGGGGGACCGCACAGATACGCAGTATTTT
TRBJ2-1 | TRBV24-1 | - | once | CATLFGRRVPYNEQFF | TGTGCCACCCTCTTCGGCCGAAGGGTACCCTACAATGAGCAGTTCTTC
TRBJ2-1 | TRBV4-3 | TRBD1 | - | CASSQGAGTGSHNEQFF | TGCGCCAGCAGCCAAGGGGCCGGGACAGGGTCTCACAATGAGCAGTTCTTC
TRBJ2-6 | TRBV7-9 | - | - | CASSYSVKTFTVLTF | TGTGCCAGCAGCTATAGTGTGAAGACTTTCACCGTCCTGACTTTC
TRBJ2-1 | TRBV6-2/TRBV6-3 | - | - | CATDRDGGTQFF | TGTGCCACCGACAGGGACGGCGGGACCCAGTTCTTC
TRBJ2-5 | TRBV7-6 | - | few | CASSSNPVETQYF | TGTGCCAGCAGCTCCAACCCTGTGGAGACCCAGTACTTC
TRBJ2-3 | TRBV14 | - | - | CASSPFASRVLGISDTQYF | TGTGCCAGCAGCCCCTTCGCGTCTCGCGTGCTGGGGATTTCAGATACGCAGTATTTT
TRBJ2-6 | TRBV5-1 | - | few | CASRRDGLSSGANVLTF | TGCGCCAGCAGGCGGGACGGATTGAGCTCTGGGGCCAACGTCCTGACTTTC
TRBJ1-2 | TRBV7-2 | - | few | CASSFTSSGYTF | TGTGCCAGCAGCTTTACCTCGTCTGGCTACACCTTC
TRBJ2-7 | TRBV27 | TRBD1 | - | CASRKQGTYEQYF | TGTGCCAGCAGAAAACAGGGGACCTACGAGCAGTACTTC
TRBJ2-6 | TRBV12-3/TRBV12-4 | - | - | CASTAGRFSGANVLTF | TGTGCCAGCACCGCCGGACGGTTCTCTGGGGCCAACGTCCTGACTTTC
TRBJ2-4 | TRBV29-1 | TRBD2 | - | CSVGTGGTKNIQYF | TGCAGCGTTGGGACGGGGGGGACGAAAAACATTCAGTACTTC
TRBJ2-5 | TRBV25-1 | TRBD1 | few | CASSVQGQGWGETQYF | TGTGCCAGCAGTGTCCAGGGACAGGGGTGGGGAGAGACCCAGTACTTC
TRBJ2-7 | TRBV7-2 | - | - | CASSSWDYEQYF | TGTGCCAGCAGCTCCTGGGATTACGAGCAGTACTTC
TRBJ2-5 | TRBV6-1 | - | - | CASSELWETQYF | TGTGCCAGCAGTGAACTCTGGGAGACCCAGTACTTC
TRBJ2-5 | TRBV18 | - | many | CASSPPGETQYF | TGTGCCAGCTCACCACCGGGGGAGACCCAGTACTTC
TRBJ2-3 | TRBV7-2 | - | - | CASSLSQPDTQYF | TGTGCCAGCAGCTTATCCCAGCCAGATACGCAGTATTTT
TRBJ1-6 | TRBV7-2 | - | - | CASSWTLDNSPLHF | TGTGCCAGCAGCTGGACCCTAGATAATTCACCCCTCCACTTT
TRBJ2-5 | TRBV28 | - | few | CASSTRWRGQETQYF | TGTGCCAGCAGCACGAGATGGCGGGGCCAAGAGACCCAGTACTTC
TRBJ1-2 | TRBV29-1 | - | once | CSVGGGDSSRGYGYTF | TGCAGCGTCGGGGGGGGGGACTCCTCGCGAGGCTATGGCTACACCTTC
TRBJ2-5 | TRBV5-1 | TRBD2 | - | CASSLGPGLAGVNEQYF | TGCGCCAGCAGCTTGGGACCCGGGCTAGCGGGGGTCAATGAGCAGTACTTC
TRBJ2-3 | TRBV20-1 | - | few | CSGPRASSTDTQYF | TGCAGTGGACCCCGGGCTTCTAGCACAGATACGCAGTATTTT
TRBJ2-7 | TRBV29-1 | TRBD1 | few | CSVESGGAYEQYF | TGCAGCGTTGAATCAGGGGGCGCCTACGAGCAGTACTTC
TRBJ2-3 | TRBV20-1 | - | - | CSATQGSTDTQYF | TGCAGTGCAACACAGGGAAGTACAGATACGCAGTATTTT
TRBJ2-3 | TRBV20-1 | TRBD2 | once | CSAITSGGLDTQYF | TGCAGTGCTATTACTAGCGGGGGGTTGGATACGCAGTATTTT
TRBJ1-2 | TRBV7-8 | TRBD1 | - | CASSSSRGLSYGHTF | TGTGCCAGCAGCTCATCCAGGGGGCTAAGCTATGGCCACACCTTC
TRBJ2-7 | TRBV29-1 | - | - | CRGGGPPYEQYF | TGCAGGGGAGGAGGGCCCCCCTACGAGCAGTACTTC